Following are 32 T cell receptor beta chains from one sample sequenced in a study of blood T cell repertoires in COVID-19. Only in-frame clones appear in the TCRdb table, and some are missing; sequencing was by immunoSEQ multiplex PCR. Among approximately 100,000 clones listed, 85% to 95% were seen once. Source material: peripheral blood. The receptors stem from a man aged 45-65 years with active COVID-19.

This CDR3 is CASSIGGSVIIGTEAFF. In nucleotides, the CDR3 is TGTGCCAGTAGTATAGGAGGGTCTGTAATAATTGGCACTGAAGCTTTCTTT. V gene TRBV19 combines with J gene TRBJ1-1; D not certain. This CDR3 region has 17 residues. V lost 1 base, J lost 4 bases, and 19 bases lay in between. Germline CDR1 and CDR2: LNHDA and SQIVND (reference sequence). The full variable domain, in which reference TRBV19 and TRBJ1-1 provide the parts outside the CDR3, is DGGITQSPKYLFRKEGQNVTLSCEQNLNHDAMYWYRQDPGQGLRLIYYSQIVNDFQKGDIAEGYSVSREKKESFPLTVTSAQKNPTAFYLCASSIGGSVIIGTEAFFGQGTRLTVV.

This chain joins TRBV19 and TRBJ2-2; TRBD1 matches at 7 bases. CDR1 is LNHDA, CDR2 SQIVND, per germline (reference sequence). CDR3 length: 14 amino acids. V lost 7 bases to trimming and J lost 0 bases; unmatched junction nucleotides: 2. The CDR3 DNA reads TGTGCCAGTATAGGGACAGCGAACACCGGGGAGCTGTTTTTT. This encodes CASIGTANTGELFF.

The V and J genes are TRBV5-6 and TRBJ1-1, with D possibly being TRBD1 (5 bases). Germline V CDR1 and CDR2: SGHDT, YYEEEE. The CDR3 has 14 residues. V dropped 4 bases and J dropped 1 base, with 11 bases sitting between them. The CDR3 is CASSTVGANTEAFF. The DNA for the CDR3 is TGTGCCAGCAGCACCGTTGGGGCGAACACTGAAGCTTTCTTT.

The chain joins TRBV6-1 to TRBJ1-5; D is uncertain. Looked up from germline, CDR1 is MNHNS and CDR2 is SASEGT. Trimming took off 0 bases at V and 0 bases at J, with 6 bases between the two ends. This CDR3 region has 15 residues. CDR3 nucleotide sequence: TGTGCCAGCAGTGAAGCGGGCCATAGCAATCAGCCCCAGCATTTT. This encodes CASSEAGHSNQPQHF.

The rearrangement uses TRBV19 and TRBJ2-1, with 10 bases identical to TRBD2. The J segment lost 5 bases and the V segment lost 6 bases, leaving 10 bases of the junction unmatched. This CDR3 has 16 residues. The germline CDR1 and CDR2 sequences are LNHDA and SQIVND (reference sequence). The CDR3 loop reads CASSDPGLANHNEQFF. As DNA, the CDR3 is TGTGCCAGTAGCGATCCGGGACTAGCGAACCACAATGAGCAGTTCTTC.

CDR3 region: CASSTGGSEQYF. In nucleotides, the CDR3 is TGTGCCAGCAGCACAGGGGGCTCCGAGCAGTACTTC. The genes are TRBV2 and TRBJ2-7, with TRBD1 identical over 9 bases. Germline-derived CDR1 and CDR2 are SNHLY and FYNNEI. This CDR3 is built from 12 residues. V lost 6 bases to trimming and J lost 6 bases; unmatched junction nucleotides: 3. The entire variable domain, with the rest obtained from reference TRBV2 and TRBJ2-7, is as follows: EPEVTQTPSHQVTQMGQEVILRCVPISNHLYFYWYRQILGQKVEFLVSFYNNEISEKSEIFDDQFSVERPDGSNFTLKIRSTKLEDSAMYFCASSTGGSEQYFGPGTRLTVT.

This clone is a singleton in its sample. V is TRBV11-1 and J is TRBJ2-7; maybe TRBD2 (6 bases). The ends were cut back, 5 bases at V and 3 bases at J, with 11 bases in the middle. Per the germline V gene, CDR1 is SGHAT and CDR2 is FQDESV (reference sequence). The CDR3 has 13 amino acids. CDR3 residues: CASSPGTRYEQYF. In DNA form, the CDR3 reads TGTGCCAGCAGCCCCGGGACTCGCTACGAGCAGTACTTC.

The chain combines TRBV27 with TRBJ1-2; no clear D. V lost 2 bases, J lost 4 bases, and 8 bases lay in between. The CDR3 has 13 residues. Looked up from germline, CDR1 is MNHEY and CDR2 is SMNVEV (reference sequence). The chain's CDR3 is CASSLDGLYGYTF. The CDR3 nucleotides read TGTGCCAGCAGTTTAGACGGACTCTATGGCTACACCTTC.

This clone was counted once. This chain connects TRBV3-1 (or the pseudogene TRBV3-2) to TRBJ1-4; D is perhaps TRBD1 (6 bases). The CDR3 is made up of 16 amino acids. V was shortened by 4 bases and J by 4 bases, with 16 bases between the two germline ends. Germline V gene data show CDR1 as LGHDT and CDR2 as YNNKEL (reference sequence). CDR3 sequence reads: CASSPEGDIFNEKLFF. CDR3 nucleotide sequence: TGTGCCAGCAGCCCAGAGGGGGACATCTTTAATGAAAAACTGTTTTTT.

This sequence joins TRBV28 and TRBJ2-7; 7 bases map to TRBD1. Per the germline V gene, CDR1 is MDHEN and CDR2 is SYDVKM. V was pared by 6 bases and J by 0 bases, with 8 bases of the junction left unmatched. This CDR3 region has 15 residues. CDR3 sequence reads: CASRSADRASYEQYF. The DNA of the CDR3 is TGTGCCAGCAGATCCGCCGACAGGGCCTCCTACGAGCAGTACTTC. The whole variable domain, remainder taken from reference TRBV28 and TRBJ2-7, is DVKVTQSSRYLVKRTGEKVFLECVQDMDHENMFWYRQDPGLGLRLIYFSYDVKMKEKGDIPEGYSVSREKKERFSLILESASTNQTSMYLCASRSADRASYEQYFGPGTRLTVT.

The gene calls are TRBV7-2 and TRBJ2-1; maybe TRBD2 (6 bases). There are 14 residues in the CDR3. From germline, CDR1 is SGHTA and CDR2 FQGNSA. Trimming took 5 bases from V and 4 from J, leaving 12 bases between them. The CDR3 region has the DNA TGTGCCAGCAGCCCCGGGAGTCTATACAATGAGCAGTTCTTC. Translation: CASSPGSLYNEQFF.

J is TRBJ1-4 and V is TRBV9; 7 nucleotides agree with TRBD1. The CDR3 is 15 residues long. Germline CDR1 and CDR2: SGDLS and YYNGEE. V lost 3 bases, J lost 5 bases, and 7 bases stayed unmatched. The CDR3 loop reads CASSATGQRNEKLFF. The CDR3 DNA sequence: TGTGCCAGCAGCGCCACGGGACAGCGGAATGAAAAACTGTTTTTT. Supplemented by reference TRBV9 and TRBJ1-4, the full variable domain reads DSGVTQTPKHLITATGQRVTLRCSPRSGDLSVYWYQQSLDQGLQFLIQYYNGEERAKGNILERFSAQQFPDLHSELNLSSLELGDSALYFCASSATGQRNEKLFFGSGTQLSVL.

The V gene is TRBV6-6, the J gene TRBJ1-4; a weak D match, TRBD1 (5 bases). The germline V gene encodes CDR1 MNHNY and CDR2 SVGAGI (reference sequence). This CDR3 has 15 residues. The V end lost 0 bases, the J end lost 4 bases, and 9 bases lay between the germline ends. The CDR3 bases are TGTGCCAGCAGTTACTCAGGAGGGGATAATGAAAAACTGTTTTTT. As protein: CASSYSGGDNEKLFF.

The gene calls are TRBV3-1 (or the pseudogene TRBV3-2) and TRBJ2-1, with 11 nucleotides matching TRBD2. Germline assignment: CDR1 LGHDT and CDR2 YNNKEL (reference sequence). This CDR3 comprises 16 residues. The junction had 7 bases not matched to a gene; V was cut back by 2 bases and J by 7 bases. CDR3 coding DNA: TGTGCCAGCAGCCAACATAGCGGGAGGGAAAGAAATGAGCAGTTCTTC. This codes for CASSQHSGRERNEQFF.

CDR3 sequence (DNA): TGTGCCAGCAGTTCATCCTACGAGCAGTACTTC. Residues: CASSSSYEQYF. The V and J genes are TRBV3-1 (or the pseudogene TRBV3-2) and TRBJ2-7; D not resolved. Germline lookup yields CDR1 LGHDT and CDR2 YNNKEL (reference sequence). CDR3 size: 11 residues. Trimming removed 6 bases from V and 1 base from J, with 4 bases in between.

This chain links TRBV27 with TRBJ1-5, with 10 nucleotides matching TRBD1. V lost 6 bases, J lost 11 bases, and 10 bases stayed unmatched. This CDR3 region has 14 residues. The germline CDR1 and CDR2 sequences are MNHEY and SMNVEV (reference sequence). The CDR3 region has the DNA TGTGCCAGCAGCCGGACAGGGGGTGGATTGGCCCAGCATTTT. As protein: CASSRTGGGLAQHF.

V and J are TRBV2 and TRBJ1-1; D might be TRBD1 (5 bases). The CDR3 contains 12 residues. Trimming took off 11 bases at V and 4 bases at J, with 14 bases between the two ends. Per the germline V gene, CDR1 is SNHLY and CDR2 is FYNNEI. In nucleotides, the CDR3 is TGTGCCGGAGGCAGGGACTTCACTGAAGCTTTCTTT. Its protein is CAGGRDFTEAFF.

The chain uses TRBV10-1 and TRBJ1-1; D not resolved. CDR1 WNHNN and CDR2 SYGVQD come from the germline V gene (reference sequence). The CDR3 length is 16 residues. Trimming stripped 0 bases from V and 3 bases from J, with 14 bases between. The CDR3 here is CASSESGAVRDTEAFF. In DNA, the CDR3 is TGCGCCAGCAGTGAGTCTGGAGCGGTGAGGGACACTGAAGCTTTCTTT.

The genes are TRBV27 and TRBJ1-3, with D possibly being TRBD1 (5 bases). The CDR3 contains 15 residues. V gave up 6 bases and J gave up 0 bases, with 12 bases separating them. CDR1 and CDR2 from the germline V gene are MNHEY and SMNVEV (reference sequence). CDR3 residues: CASRGGWLSGNTIYF. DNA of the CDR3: TGTGCCAGCAGGGGGGGGTGGCTCTCTGGAAACACCATATATTTT.

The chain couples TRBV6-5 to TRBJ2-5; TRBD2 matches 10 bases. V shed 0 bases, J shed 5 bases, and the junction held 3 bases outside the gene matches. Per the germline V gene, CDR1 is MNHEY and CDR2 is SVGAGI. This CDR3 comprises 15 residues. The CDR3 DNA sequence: TGTGCCAGCAGTTACTCGGGTAGCGGGAGGGAGACCCAGTACTTC. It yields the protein CASSYSGSGRETQYF.

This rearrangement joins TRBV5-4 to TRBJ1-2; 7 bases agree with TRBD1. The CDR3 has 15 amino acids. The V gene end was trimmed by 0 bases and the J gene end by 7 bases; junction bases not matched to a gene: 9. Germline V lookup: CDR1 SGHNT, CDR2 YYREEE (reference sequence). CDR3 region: CASSLADRDLGGYTF. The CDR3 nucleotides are TGTGCCAGCAGCTTGGCCGACAGGGACCTTGGTGGCTACACCTTC.

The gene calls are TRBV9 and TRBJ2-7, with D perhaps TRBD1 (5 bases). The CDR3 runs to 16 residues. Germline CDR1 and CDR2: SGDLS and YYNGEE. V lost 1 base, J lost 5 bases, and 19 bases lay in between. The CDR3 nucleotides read TGTGCCAGCAGCGTAACCCCCCACGCCAGGGCAGACGAGCAGTACTTC. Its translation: CASSVTPHARADEQYF.

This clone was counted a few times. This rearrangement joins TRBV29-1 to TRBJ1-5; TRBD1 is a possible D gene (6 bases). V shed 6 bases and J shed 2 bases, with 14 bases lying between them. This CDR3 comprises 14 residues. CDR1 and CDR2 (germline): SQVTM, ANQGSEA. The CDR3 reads CSVQQGSGNQPQHF. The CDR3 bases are TGCAGCGTACAACAGGGTTCGGGCAATCAGCCCCAGCATTTT.

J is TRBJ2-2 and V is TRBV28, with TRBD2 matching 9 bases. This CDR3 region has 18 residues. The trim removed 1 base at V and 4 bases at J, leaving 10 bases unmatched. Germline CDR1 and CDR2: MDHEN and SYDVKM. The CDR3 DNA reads TGTGCCAGCAGTTTATTTCCCATAAGAGCGGGGGGCACCGGGGAGCTGTTTTTT. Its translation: CASSLFPIRAGGTGELFF. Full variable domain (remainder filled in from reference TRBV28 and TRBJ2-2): DVKVTQSSRYLVKRTGEKVFLECVQDMDHENMFWYRQDPGLGLRLIYFSYDVKMKEKGDIPEGYSVSREKKERFSLILESASTNQTSMYLCASSLFPIRAGGTGELFFGEGSRLTVL.

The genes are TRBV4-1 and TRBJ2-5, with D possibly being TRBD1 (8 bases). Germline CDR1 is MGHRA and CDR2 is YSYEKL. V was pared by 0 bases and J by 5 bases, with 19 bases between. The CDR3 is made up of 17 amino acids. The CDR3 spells CASSQDSTGGVVETQYF. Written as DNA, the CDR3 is TGCGCCAGCAGCCAAGACTCAACAGGGGGGGTTGTGGAGACCCAGTACTTC.

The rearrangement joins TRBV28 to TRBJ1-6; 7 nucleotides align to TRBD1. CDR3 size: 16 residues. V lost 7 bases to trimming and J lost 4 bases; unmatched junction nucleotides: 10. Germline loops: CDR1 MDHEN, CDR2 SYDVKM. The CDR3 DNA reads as TGTGCCAGCAACTCTGGATCGGGACAGTATAATTCACCCCTCCACTTT. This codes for CASNSGSGQYNSPLHF.

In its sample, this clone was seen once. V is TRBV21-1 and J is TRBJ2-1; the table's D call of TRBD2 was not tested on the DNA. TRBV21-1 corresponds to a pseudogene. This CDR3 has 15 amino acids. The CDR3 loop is CASSKAGGSSGKQFF. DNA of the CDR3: TGTGCCAGCAGCAAAGCCGGGGGGTCCTCCGGTAAGCAGTTCTTC.

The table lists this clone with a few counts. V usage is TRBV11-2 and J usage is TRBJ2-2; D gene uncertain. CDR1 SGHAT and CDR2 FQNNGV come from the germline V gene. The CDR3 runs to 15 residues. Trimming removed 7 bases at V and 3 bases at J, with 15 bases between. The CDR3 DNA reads TGTGCCAGCAACCTCCGCTCTATAGACACCGGGGAGCTGTTTTTT. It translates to CASNLRSIDTGELFF.

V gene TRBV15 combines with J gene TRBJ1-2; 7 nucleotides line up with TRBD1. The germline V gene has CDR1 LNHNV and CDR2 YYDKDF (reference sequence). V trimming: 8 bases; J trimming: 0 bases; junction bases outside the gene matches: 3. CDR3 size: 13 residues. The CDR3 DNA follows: TGTGCCACCCGGGACAGATCTAACTATGGCTACACCTTC. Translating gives CATRDRSNYGYTF. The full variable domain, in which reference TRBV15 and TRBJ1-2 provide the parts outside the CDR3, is DAMVIQNPRYQVTQFGKPVTLSCSQTLNHNVMYWYQQKSSQAPKLLFHYYDKDFNNEADTPDNFQSRRPNTSFCFLDIRSPGLGDTAMYLCATRDRSNYGYTFGSGTRLTVV.

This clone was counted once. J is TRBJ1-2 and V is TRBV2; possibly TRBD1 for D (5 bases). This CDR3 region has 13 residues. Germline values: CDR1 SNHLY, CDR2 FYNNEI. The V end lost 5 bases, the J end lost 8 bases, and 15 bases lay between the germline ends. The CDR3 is CASSRVGGEGYTF. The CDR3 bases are TGTGCCAGCAGTCGGGTAGGAGGGGAGGGCTACACCTTC. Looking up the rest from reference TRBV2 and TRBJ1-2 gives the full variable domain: EPEVTQTPSHQVTQMGQEVILRCVPISNHLYFYWYRQILGQKVEFLVSFYNNEISEKSEIFDDQFSVERPDGSNFTLKIRSTKLEDSAMYFCASSRVGGEGYTFGSGTRLTVV.

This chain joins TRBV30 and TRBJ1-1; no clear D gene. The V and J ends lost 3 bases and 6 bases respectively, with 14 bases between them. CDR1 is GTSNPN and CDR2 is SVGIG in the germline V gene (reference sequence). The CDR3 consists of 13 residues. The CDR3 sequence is CAWSGEFRPEAFF. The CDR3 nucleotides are TGTGCCTGGAGCGGGGAGTTTAGGCCTGAAGCTTTCTTT. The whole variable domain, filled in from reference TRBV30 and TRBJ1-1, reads SQTIHQWPATLVQPVGSPLSLECTVEGTSNPNLYWYRQAAGRGLQLLFYSVGIGQISSEVPQNLSASRPQDRQFILSSKKLLLSDSGFYLCAWSGEFRPEAFFGQGTRLTVV.

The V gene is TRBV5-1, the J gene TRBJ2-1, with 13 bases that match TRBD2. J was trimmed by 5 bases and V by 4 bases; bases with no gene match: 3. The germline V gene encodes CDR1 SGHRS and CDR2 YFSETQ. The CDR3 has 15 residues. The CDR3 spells CASSIGTSGNNEQFF. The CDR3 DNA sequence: TGCGCCAGCAGCATAGGGACTAGCGGGAACAATGAGCAGTTCTTC.